These T cell receptor beta chains were read from a single sample in a study of T-cell memory formation after mild COVID-19. Each CDR3 protein is one row after TCRdb ran MiXCR on the 5' RACE reads. The data show about 260,000 distinct CDR3 sequences, roughly 8.2% seen once. What was sequenced was PBMCs or a T cell subset sorted from them (not recorded which). The receptors shown here come from a man in his late teens or twenties who had mild COVID-19 (a few samples of this study predate the infection). Cell type and time point are not known. Each CDR3 is given with its conserved first and last residue. Fields, in order: CDR3 protein, CDR3 DNA, clone size, D gene, J gene, V gene. D genes are given only for firm matches. Clone size is given for some rows only: seen once, a few or many times, or a class if the clone is expanded.

CDR3aa: CASSPMHPYNEQFF
CDR3nt: TGCGCCAGCAGCCCGATGCATCCCTACAATGAGCAGTTCTTC
abundance: many
d_gene: -
j_gene: TRBJ2-1
v_gene: TRBV5-1

CDR3aa: CASSFPGQGRVGNEQFF
CDR3nt: TGTGCCAGCAGCTTCCCGGGACAGGGGAGGGTAGGCAATGAGCAGTTCTTC
abundance: -
d_gene: TRBD1
j_gene: TRBJ2-1
v_gene: TRBV7-2

CDR3aa: CASSWTGRTQYF
CDR3nt: TGTGCCAGCAGTTGGACAGGGAGGACCCAGTACTTC
abundance: -
d_gene: TRBD1
j_gene: TRBJ2-5
v_gene: TRBV12-3/TRBV12-4

CDR3aa: CASSLGVRTEAFF
CDR3nt: TGTGCCAGCAGCTTGGGGGTACGGACTGAAGCTTTCTTT
abundance: many
d_gene: -
j_gene: TRBJ1-1
v_gene: TRBV11-2

CDR3aa: CSARDPGLAGGGELFF
CDR3nt: TGCAGTGCTAGAGATCCCGGACTAGCGGGAGGGGGGGAGCTGTTTTTT
abundance: many
d_gene: TRBD2
j_gene: TRBJ2-2
v_gene: TRBV20-1

CDR3aa: CASSLRTTEETQYF
CDR3nt: TGTGCCAGCAGCCTGAGGACCACGGAGGAGACCCAGTACTTC
abundance: few
d_gene: -
j_gene: TRBJ2-5
v_gene: TRBV14

CDR3aa: CASSPGSYNEQFF
CDR3nt: TGTGCCAGCAGCCCCGGCTCCTACAATGAGCAGTTCTTC
abundance: many
d_gene: -
j_gene: TRBJ2-1
v_gene: TRBV7-8

CDR3aa: CSVFGGTSSYEQYF
CDR3nt: TGCAGCGTTTTCGGAGGCACCAGCTCCTACGAGCAGTACTTC
abundance: few
d_gene: -
j_gene: TRBJ2-7
v_gene: TRBV29-1

CDR3aa: CASSYSPGGLGGNEQFF
CDR3nt: TGTGCCAGCAGTTACTCGCCAGGCGGCTTAGGAGGGAATGAGCAGTTCTTC
abundance: -
d_gene: -
j_gene: TRBJ2-1
v_gene: TRBV6-2/TRBV6-3

CDR3aa: CASSPMGDNYGYTF
CDR3nt: TGCGCCAGCAGCCCTATGGGAGATAACTATGGCTACACCTTC
abundance: -
d_gene: -
j_gene: TRBJ1-2
v_gene: TRBV5-1

CDR3aa: CASSPMDNQPQHF
CDR3nt: TGTGCCAGCAGCCCGATGGACAATCAGCCCCAGCATTTT
abundance: -
d_gene: -
j_gene: TRBJ1-5
v_gene: TRBV6-2/TRBV6-3

CDR3aa: CASSQTDPAGGPYNEQFF
CDR3nt: TGTGCCAGCAGCCAAACGGACCCAGCGGGAGGACCCTACAATGAGCAGTTCTTC
abundance: -
d_gene: TRBD2
j_gene: TRBJ2-1
v_gene: TRBV7-8

CDR3aa: CASSYSRNSPLHF
CDR3nt: TGTGCCAGCAGTTACTCCAGAAATTCACCCCTCCACTTT
abundance: -
d_gene: -
j_gene: TRBJ1-6
v_gene: TRBV6-5

CDR3aa: CASSSDSRADNEQFF
CDR3nt: TGCGCCAGCAGCTCGGACTCCCGGGCTGACAATGAGCAGTTCTTC
abundance: -
d_gene: -
j_gene: TRBJ2-1
v_gene: TRBV4-1

CDR3aa: CASSSGLEGAGETQYF
CDR3nt: TGCGCCAGCAGTTCAGGGTTGGAGGGGGCCGGAGAGACCCAGTACTTC
abundance: few
d_gene: -
j_gene: TRBJ2-5
v_gene: TRBV5-1

CDR3aa: CASSPPGQGGQPQHF
CDR3nt: TGTGCCAGCAGTCCTCCGGGACAGGGGGGCCAGCCCCAGCATTTT
abundance: many
d_gene: TRBD1
j_gene: TRBJ1-5
v_gene: TRBV6-5

CDR3aa: CASSFREGALGGYTF
CDR3nt: TGTGCCAGCAGCTTTAGGGAGGGGGCGCTGGGGGGCTACACCTTC
abundance: -
d_gene: TRBD1
j_gene: TRBJ1-2
v_gene: TRBV7-2

CDR3aa: CASSLDLSNTIYF
CDR3nt: TGTGCCAGCAGCTTAGATCTTAGTAACACCATATATTTT
abundance: -
d_gene: -
j_gene: TRBJ1-3
v_gene: TRBV11-2

CDR3aa: CASSLSGTRTEAFF
CDR3nt: TGTGCCAGCAGTCTATCCGGGACAAGGACTGAAGCTTTCTTT
abundance: few
d_gene: -
j_gene: TRBJ1-1
v_gene: TRBV27

CDR3aa: CASSLVPTNTGELFF
CDR3nt: TGCGCCAGCAGCTTGGTTCCCACGAACACCGGGGAGCTGTTTTTT
abundance: -
d_gene: -
j_gene: TRBJ2-2
v_gene: TRBV5-1

CDR3aa: CASNSVGGPGETQYF
CDR3nt: TGTGCCAGCAATTCCGTGGGGGGGCCGGGAGAGACCCAGTACTTC
abundance: many
d_gene: -
j_gene: TRBJ2-5
v_gene: TRBV7-2

CDR3aa: CASSGGQGSYTDTQYF
CDR3nt: TGCGCCAGCAGCGGGGGACAGGGGAGCTACACAGATACGCAGTATTTT
abundance: few
d_gene: TRBD1
j_gene: TRBJ2-3
v_gene: TRBV5-1

CDR3aa: CASSLVGDTEAFF
CDR3nt: TGTGCCAGCTCACTAGTGGGGGACACTGAAGCTTTCTTT
abundance: many
d_gene: -
j_gene: TRBJ1-1
v_gene: TRBV5-1

CDR3aa: CASSFEPNQPQHF
CDR3nt: TGTGCCAGCAGCTTTGAACCCAATCAGCCCCAGCATTTT
abundance: few
d_gene: -
j_gene: TRBJ1-5
v_gene: TRBV7-8

CDR3aa: CSARDQAGGDNEQFF
CDR3nt: TGCAGTGCTAGAGATCAGGCAGGGGGTGACAATGAGCAGTTCTTC
abundance: -
d_gene: TRBD1
j_gene: TRBJ2-1
v_gene: TRBV20-1

CDR3aa: CASSLFAGGLGEQYF
CDR3nt: TGCGCCAGCAGCTTGTTCGCGGGGGGGCTAGGGGAGCAGTACTTC
abundance: few
d_gene: TRBD2
j_gene: TRBJ2-7
v_gene: TRBV5-1

CDR3aa: CASTLAGDGETQYF
CDR3nt: TGCGCCAGCACCCTAGCGGGGGATGGTGAGACCCAGTACTTC
abundance: many
d_gene: TRBD2
j_gene: TRBJ2-5
v_gene: TRBV5-1

CDR3aa: CASSSMFGGSGGPSYNEQFF
CDR3nt: TGTGCCAGCAGCTCGATGTTCGGCGGTAGCGGGGGGCCTTCCTACAATGAGCAGTTCTTC
abundance: many
d_gene: TRBD2
j_gene: TRBJ2-1
v_gene: TRBV5-6

CDR3aa: CASSPSRGVTNTEAFF
CDR3nt: TGCGCCAGCAGCCCTTCCCGTGGGGTTACGAACACTGAAGCTTTCTTT
abundance: many
d_gene: -
j_gene: TRBJ1-1
v_gene: TRBV5-1

CDR3aa: CASSSVAKNIQYF
CDR3nt: TGTGCCAGCAGCTCCGTAGCCAAAAACATTCAGTACTTC
abundance: many
d_gene: -
j_gene: TRBJ2-4
v_gene: TRBV7-8

CDR3aa: CASSWESSYNSPLHF
CDR3nt: TGTGCCAGCAGTTGGGAGAGCTCCTATAATTCACCCCTCCACTTT
abundance: -
d_gene: -
j_gene: TRBJ1-6
v_gene: TRBV6-5

CDR3aa: CASSEDRGSWYTIYF
CDR3nt: TGTGCCAGCAGTGAAGACAGGGGATCTTGGTACACCATATATTTT
abundance: many
d_gene: TRBD1
j_gene: TRBJ1-3
v_gene: TRBV2

CDR3aa: CASSQLTGGGQPQHF
CDR3nt: TGCGCCAGCAGCCAATTAACAGGGGGCGGTCAGCCCCAGCATTTT
abundance: few
d_gene: TRBD1
j_gene: TRBJ1-5
v_gene: TRBV4-1

CDR3aa: CASSQAQGNTYEQYF
CDR3nt: TGTGCCAGCAGCCAAGCTCAGGGGAATACCTACGAGCAGTACTTC
abundance: few
d_gene: -
j_gene: TRBJ2-7
v_gene: TRBV4-2

CDR3aa: CASSLARVRRGVPYQETQYF
CDR3nt: TGTGCCAGCAGCTTAGCGCGGGTCAGGCGGGGGGTTCCGTACCAAGAGACCCAGTACTTC
abundance: many
d_gene: TRBD2
j_gene: TRBJ2-5
v_gene: TRBV7-8

CDR3aa: CASSLGGGTDNGYTF
CDR3nt: TGTGCCAGCAGCTTAGGGGGCGGAACAGACAATGGCTACACCTTC
abundance: many
d_gene: -
j_gene: TRBJ1-2
v_gene: TRBV7-9

CDR3aa: CASSITGTGYGANVLTF
CDR3nt: TGTGCCAGCAGTATTACCGGGACAGGGTACGGGGCCAACGTCCTGACTTTC
abundance: few
d_gene: TRBD1
j_gene: TRBJ2-6
v_gene: TRBV6-5

CDR3aa: CAISDPAGGGATGELFF
CDR3nt: TGTGCCATCAGTGACCCCGCGGGAGGGGGCGCCACCGGGGAGCTGTTTTTT
abundance: -
d_gene: TRBD2
j_gene: TRBJ2-2
v_gene: TRBV10-3

CDR3aa: CASSQQGKETQYF
CDR3nt: TGTGCCAGCAGCCAACAGGGGAAAGAGACCCAGTACTTC
abundance: few
d_gene: TRBD1
j_gene: TRBJ2-5
v_gene: TRBV7-7

CDR3aa: CASSLDKTGNTEAFF
CDR3nt: TGCGCCAGCAGCCTAGATAAGACTGGGAACACTGAAGCTTTCTTT
abundance: few
d_gene: -
j_gene: TRBJ1-1
v_gene: TRBV4-1

CDR3aa: CASSTGRRSSYNSPLHF
CDR3nt: TGTGCCAGCAGCACGGGACGGAGGAGCTCCTATAATTCACCCCTCCACTTT
abundance: -
d_gene: -
j_gene: TRBJ1-6
v_gene: TRBV13

CDR3aa: CASSETGITNEKLFF
CDR3nt: TGCGCCAGCAGCGAAACCGGTATAACTAATGAAAAACTGTTTTTT
abundance: few
d_gene: -
j_gene: TRBJ1-4
v_gene: TRBV4-1

CDR3aa: CASSQGQGRQPQHF
CDR3nt: TGTGCCAGCAGTCAGGGACAGGGGAGACAGCCCCAGCATTTT
abundance: -
d_gene: TRBD1
j_gene: TRBJ1-5
v_gene: TRBV12-3/TRBV12-4

CDR3aa: CASRGLGDREKLFF
CDR3nt: TGTGCCAGCAGGGGATTAGGAGACCGTGAAAAACTGTTTTTT
abundance: -
d_gene: -
j_gene: TRBJ1-4
v_gene: TRBV6-2/TRBV6-3

CDR3aa: CAISHSFGVLRNEQFF
CDR3nt: TGTGCCATCAGTCATTCCTTCGGGGTTCTTCGAAATGAGCAGTTCTTC
abundance: many
d_gene: -
j_gene: TRBJ2-1
v_gene: TRBV10-3